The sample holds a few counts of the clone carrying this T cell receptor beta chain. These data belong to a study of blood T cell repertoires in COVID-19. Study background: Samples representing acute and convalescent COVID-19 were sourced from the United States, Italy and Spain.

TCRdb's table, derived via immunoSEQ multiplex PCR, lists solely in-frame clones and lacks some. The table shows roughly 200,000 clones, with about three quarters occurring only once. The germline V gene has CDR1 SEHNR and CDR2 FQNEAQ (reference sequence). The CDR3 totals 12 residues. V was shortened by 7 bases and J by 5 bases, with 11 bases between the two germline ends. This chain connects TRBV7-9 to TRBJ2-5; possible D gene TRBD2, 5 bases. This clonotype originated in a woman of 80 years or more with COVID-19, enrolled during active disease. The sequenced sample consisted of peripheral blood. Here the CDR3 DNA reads TGTGCCAGCACCCCCACGGGGGAGACCCAGTACTTC. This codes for CASTPTGETQYF.